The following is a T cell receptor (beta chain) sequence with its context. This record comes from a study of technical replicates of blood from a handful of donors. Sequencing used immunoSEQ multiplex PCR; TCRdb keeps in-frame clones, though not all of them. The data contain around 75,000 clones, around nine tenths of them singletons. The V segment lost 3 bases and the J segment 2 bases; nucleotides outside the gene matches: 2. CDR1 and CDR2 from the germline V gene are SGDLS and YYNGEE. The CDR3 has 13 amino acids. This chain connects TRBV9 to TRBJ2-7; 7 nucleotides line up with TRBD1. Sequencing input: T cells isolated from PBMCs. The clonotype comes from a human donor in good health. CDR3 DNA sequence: TGTGCCAGCAGCGCAGGGGGAGCCTACGAGCAGTACTTC. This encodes CASSAGGAYEQYF.